This T cell receptor (beta chain) derives from a study of blood T cell repertoires in COVID-19. Study information: The United States, Italy and Spain supplied acute and convalescent COVID-19 samples. The analysed material was cDNA or gDNA that came from T cells, B-cell-depleted T cells, or PBMCs.

Methods used by the authors: Using reference gene primer amplification, nucleated cell counts were estimated. Data came from immunoSEQ multiplex PCR; TCRdb stores just in-frame clones and leaves some out. V and J calls and clone size are those listed in that table; D and trimming were worked out from the DNA. Of 53,000 or so clones listed, about 90% are singletons. The clonotype originates from a man older than 75 with acute or convalescent COVID-19. Sequencing was carried out using peripheral blood.

Here the CDR3 DNA reads TGTGCCAGTAGTAATACAGGGGCCGAAGCTTTCTTT. Translating gives CASSNTGAEAFF. This chain connects TRBV19 to TRBJ1-1; the match to TRBD1 covers 7 bases. In germline, CDR1 is LNHDA, CDR2 SQIVND (reference sequence). CDR3 length: 12 residues. V gave up 4 bases and J gave up 8 bases; unmatched junction bases: 4.